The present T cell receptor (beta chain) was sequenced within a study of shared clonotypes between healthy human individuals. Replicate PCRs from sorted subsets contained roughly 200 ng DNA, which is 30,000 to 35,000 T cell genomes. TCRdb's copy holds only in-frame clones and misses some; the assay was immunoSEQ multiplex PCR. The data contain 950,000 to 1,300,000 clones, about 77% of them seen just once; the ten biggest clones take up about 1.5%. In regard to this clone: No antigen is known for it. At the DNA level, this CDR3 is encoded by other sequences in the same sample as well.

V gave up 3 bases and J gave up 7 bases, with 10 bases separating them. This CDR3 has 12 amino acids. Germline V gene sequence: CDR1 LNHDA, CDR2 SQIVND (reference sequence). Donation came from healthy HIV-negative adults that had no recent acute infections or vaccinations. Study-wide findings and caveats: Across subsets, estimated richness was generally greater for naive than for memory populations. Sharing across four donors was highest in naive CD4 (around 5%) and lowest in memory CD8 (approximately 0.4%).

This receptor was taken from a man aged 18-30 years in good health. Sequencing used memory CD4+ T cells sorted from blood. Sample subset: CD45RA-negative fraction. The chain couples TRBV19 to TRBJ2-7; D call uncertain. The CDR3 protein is CASSISGREQYF. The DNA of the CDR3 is TGTGCCAGTAGTATTTCCGGGCGGGAGCAGTACTTC.